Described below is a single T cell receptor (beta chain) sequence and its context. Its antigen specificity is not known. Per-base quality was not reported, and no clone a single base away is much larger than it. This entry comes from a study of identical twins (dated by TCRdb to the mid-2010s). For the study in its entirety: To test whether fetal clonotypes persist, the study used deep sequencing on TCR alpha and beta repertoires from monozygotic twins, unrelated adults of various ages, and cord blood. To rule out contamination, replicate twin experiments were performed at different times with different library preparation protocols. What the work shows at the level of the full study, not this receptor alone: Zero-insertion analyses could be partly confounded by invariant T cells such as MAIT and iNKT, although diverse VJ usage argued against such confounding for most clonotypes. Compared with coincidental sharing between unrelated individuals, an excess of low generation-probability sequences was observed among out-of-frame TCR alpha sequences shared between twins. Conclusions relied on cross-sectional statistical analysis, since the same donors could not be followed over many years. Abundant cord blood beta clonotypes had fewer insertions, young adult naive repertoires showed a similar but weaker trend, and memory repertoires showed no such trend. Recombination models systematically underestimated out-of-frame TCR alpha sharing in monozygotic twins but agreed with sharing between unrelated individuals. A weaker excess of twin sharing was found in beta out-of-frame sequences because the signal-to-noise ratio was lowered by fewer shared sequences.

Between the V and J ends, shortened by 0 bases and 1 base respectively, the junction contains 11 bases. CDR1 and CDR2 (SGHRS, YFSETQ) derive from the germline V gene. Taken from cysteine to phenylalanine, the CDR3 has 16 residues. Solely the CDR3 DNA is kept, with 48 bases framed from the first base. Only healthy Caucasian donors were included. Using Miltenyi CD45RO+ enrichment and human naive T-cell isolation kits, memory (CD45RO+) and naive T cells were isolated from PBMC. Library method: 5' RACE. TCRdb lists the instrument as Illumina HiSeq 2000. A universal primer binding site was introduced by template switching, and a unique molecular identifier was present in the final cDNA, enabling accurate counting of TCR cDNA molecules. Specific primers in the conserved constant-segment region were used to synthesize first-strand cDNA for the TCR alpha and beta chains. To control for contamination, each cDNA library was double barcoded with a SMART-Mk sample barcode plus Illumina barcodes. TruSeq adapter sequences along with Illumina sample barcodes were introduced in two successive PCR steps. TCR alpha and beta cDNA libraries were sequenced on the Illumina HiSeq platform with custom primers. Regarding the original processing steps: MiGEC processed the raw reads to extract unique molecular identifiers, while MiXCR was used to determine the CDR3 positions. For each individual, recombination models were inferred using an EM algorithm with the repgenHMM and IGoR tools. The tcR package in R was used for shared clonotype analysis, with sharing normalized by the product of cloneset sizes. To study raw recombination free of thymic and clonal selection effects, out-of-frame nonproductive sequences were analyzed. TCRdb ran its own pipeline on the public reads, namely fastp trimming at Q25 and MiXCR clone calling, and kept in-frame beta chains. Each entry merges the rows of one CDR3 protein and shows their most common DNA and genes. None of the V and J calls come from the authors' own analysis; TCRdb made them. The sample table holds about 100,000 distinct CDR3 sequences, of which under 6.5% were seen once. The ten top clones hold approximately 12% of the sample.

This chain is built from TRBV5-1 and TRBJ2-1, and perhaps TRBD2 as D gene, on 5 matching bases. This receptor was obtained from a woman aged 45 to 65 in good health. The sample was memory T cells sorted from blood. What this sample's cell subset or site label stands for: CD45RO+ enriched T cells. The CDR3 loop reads CASSLEASQSYNEQFF. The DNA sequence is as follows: TGCGCCAGCAGCTTGGAGGCTAGCCAGTCCTACAATGAGCAGTTCTTC.